This TCR beta chain was identified during a study of early stage breast cancer tumors (dated by TCRdb to 2017 to 2019). Regarding the research as a whole: Of the approximately 15 invasive breast tumors, 12 to 13 were found to be estrogen receptor-positive, progesterone receptor-positive and HER2-negative. Of the roughly twelve ER+/PR+/HER2- tumors, eight were classified as invasive ductal carcinomas and four as invasive lobular carcinomas. The average read coverage per sample was around 10-fold. Across all samples, about 2.9 million templates representing over a million unique clonotypes were detected. Broader findings and caveats from the paper: Enriched TCRB sequences shared across patients were mostly commonly generated sequences, unlikely to play an important role in the tumor microenvironment. Repertoires from blood and normal breast were more alike than repertoires from blood and tumor, and in about 90% of the 16 patients, comparing each tissue with blood separated tumor from normal. Roughly 2.6-fold higher T cell density and higher clonality were observed in tumors than in adjacent normal breast tissue. Sequencing bulk genomic DNA from unsorted cells could not capture chain pairing or functional markers like CD4, CD8 and FOXP3. Because the cohort was small, analysis by tumor subtype was not possible.

Each sample was amplified in two independent genomic DNA replicates, using 0.4 to 0.6 ug for blood and approximately 1.6 ug for tumor or normal breast. TCRB sequencing of genomic DNA was carried out with the ImmunoSeq Intro kit according to the manufacturer's instructions. Multiplex PCR ran 30 to 40 cycles with proprietary primers and spike-in control sequences for absolute quantification. An 87-bp fragment spanning the CDR3 and flanking V and J genes was sequenced with single-end 150-bp reads. Seven samples, each with two replicates, were multiplexed per lane of an Illumina MiSeq using version 3.0 chemistry. The paper's data handling went like this. The vendor's proprietary pipeline processed the raw data and merged both replicates into a single result for each sample. Productive rearrangements sharing the V-gene family, CDR3 amino acid sequence and J-gene segment were defined as clonotypes. Clonality was calculated as 1 minus the normalized Shannon entropy (Pielou evenness) of TCRB abundances. To estimate T cell density, the total number of templates was divided by the number of input cells, which was inferred from the amount of DNA input. Recon was used with default parameters to estimate total repertoire diversity and clonality. A clonotype counted as tumor-enriched if its abundance in tumor exceeded 0.1% and was at least 32-fold higher than its abundance in normal breast. In TCRdb, the immuneACCESS table is reduced to in-frame sequences with V and J assigned. These tables do not hold every clone; where another copy was compared, an unresolved V gene accounts for under half, and the others remain unexplained. V and J calls and clone size are given by that table; D and trimming were obtained from the DNA. The sample table shows more than 55,000 clones, and about 83% are seen once. Of the sample, around 3.7% is held by the ten largest clones.

The study profiled bulk TCR beta-chain repertoires in matched peripheral blood, tumor and adjacent normal breast tissue taken from fewer than 20 patients with early-stage breast cancer. Before surgery, whole blood (about 4.5-10 mL) was collected into EDTA tubes and processed within 2 hours. Peripheral blood mononuclear cells were isolated by Ficoll-Paque centrifugation in SepMate-50 tubes. PBMCs were cryopreserved in roughly 90% FBS with approximately 10% DMSO in aliquots of 2 to 4 million cells and stored in liquid nitrogen. The Qiagen AllPrep DNA/RNA Mini kit was used for genomic DNA extraction. Comments on this clone: Its antigen is unknown. The record has no base qualities; no much larger clone is one base away.

The sequencing sample was made of blood. The clonotype comes from a person aged 30 to 39 with breast cancer.

The DNA sequence is as follows: TGTGCCAGCAGGAAGCCAGCAACTAATGAAAAACTGTTTTTT. The translation is CASRKPATNEKLFF. The chain is assembled from TRBV6-1 and TRBJ1-4, with no reliable assignment of the D segment. CDR1 MNHNS and CDR2 SASEGT are derived from the germline V gene. V was cut back by 6 bases and J by 0 bases, leaving a gap of 8 bases between them. Spanning cysteine to phenylalanine, the CDR3 consists of 14 amino acids. Only the CDR3 part of the read is kept: 42 bases, read in frame from the first base.